This T cell receptor beta chain was retrieved from a study of T cells in Graves' hyperthyroidism and ophthalmopathy. CDR3 length equals 15 residues. Germline V lookup: CDR1 LNHNV, CDR2 YYDKDF (reference sequence). V lost 3 bases, J lost 9 bases, and 15 bases lay in between. Amplified TCR beta CDR3 regions derived from RNA transcripts. Using the HTBI primer set, a first-round RT-PCR was run on the TCR CDR3. From the multiplex PCR reads, TCRdb called clonotypes with MiXCR, one entry per CDR3 protein. Of 750,000 to 950,000 distinct CDR3 sequences in the sample, 35% to 40% were seen once. The chain joins TRBV15 to TRBJ1-6; no clear D gene. The source of this sequence is a man between 18 and 29 years old with Graves' hyperthyroidism. Sample: blood. CDR3 coding DNA: TGTGCCACCAGCAGCTTATGGGAATCGGTTTCACCCCTCCACTTT. It yields the protein CATSSLWESVSPLHF.